This entry features one T cell receptor (beta chain) sequence. Its antigen remains unidentified. CDR3 length equals 13 residues. Trimming cost V 2 bases and J 3 bases, with 6 bases left between them. Looked up from germline, CDR1 is SGHKS and CDR2 is YYEKEE (reference sequence). It was autoimmune disease history or systemic immunosuppression that excluded patients. This table comes from immunoSEQ multiplex PCR, and its TCRdb copy is limited to in-frame clones, with some not included. The table has 55,000 to 80,000 clones, around four fifths seen once. The data were taken from a study of OX40 agonist ivuxolimab in advanced cancers. Whole-study findings and limits: Compared with others, partial responders at 0.1-3.0 mg/kg displayed clonal expansion among the lowest. It was not determined which antigens were specifically recognized by the peripheral T cells that had undergone clonal expansion.

The sample in question was CD4+ or CD8+ T cells sorted from blood, obtained in a trial of the OX40 agonist ivuxolimab. The V call is TRBV5-5, the J call TRBJ1-3; D remains ambiguous. The clonotype comes from an adult with an advanced solid tumor such as melanoma, head and neck, liver or kidney cancer. This CDR3 is CASSFYSGNTIYF. CDR3 in DNA: TGTGCCAGCAGCTTTTACAGTGGAAACACCATATATTTT. Based on the CDR3 plus reference TRBV5-5 and TRBJ1-3, the full variable domain is DAGVTQSPTHLIKTRGQQVTLRCSPISGHKSVSWYQQVLGQGPQFIFQYYEKEERGRGNFPDRFSARQFPNYSSELNVNALLLGDSALYLCASSFYSGNTIYFGEGSWLTVV.